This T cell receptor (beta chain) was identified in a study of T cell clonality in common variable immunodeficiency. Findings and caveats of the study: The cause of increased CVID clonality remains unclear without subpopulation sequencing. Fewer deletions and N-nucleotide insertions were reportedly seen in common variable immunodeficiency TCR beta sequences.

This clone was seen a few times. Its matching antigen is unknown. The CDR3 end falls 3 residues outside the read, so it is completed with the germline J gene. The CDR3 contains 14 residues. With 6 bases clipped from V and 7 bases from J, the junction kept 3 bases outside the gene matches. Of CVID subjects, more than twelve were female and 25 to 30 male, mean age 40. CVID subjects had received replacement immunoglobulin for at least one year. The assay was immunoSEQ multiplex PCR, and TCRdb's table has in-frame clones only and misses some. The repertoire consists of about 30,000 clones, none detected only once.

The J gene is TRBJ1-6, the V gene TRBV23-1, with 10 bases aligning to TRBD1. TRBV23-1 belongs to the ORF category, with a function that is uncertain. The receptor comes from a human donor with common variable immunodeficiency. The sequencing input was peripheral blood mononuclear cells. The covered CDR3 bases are TGCGCCAGCAGCCGGGGACAGGGGAATTCACCC. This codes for CASSRGQGNSP. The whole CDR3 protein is CASSRGQGNSPLHF.